These 20 T cell receptor beta chains originate from one sample sequenced in a study of shared clonotypes between healthy human individuals. TCRdb's table, derived via immunoSEQ multiplex PCR, lists solely in-frame clones and lacks some. The sample consists of a few million clones, about 93% of them appearing once. Only CD45RO-negative cells positively selected for CCR7 counted as naive CD8 cells, so terminally differentiated effector memory CD45RA+ cells were excluded. Sequences were obtained from naive CD8+ T cells from PBMCs. These receptors all stem from a man between 18 and 35 years old in good health. Some clones in this sample may be carry-over from other donors' samples.

The V gene is TRBV19, the J gene TRBJ1-5; perhaps TRBD1 as D (6 bases). Germline V lookup: CDR1 LNHDA, CDR2 SQIVND (reference sequence). The ends were cut back, 3 bases at V and 6 bases at J, with 27 bases in the middle. The CDR3 loop spans 19 amino acids. The CDR3 DNA is TGTGCCAGTAGTATGAAGGGCTATCTCGGAGAAACAGGGTTTCAGCCCCAGCATTTT. Its protein product is CASSMKGYLGETGFQPQHF.

The chain recombines TRBV6-1 with TRBJ2-7; TRBD1 is a possible D gene (5 bases). V was cut by 1 base and J by 3 bases, with 7 bases left in between. This CDR3 contains 13 residues. Germline V gives CDR1 MNHNS, CDR2 SASEGT. The CDR3 nucleotides read TGTGCCAGCAGTGAAGGGACATTCTACGAGCAGTACTTC. It translates to CASSEGTFYEQYF.

This clone has only one observation. CDR3 sequence reads: CASSLAEGQLAGYNEQFF. CDR3 DNA sequence: TGTGCCAGCAGCTTAGCGGAGGGACAGTTAGCGGGATACAATGAGCAGTTCTTC. V and J are TRBV7-6 and TRBJ2-1; TRBD2 is a possible D gene (8 bases). Germline V gene data show CDR1 as SGHVS and CDR2 as FNYEAQ. V shed 0 bases and J shed 4 bases, with 19 bases lying between them. The CDR3 runs to 18 residues.

The chain has TRBV7-9 and TRBJ2-2; D not resolved. This CDR3 comprises 16 residues. Per the germline V gene, CDR1 is SEHNR and CDR2 is FQNEAQ (reference sequence). Trimming cost V 1 base and J 2 bases, with 11 bases left between them. The CDR3 bases are TGTGCCAGCAGCTTAGGGCAAGGGATTAACACCGGGGAGCTGTTTTTT. It codes for CASSLGQGINTGELFF.

On this clone itself: Within the sample, other DNA sequences also encode this same CDR3. The V and J genes are TRBV7-9 and TRBJ2-3; the D is unclear. This CDR3 comprises 13 residues. Germline values: CDR1 SEHNR, CDR2 FQNEAQ (reference sequence). Trimming stripped 6 bases from V and 0 bases from J, with 7 bases between. The CDR3 nucleotides read TGTGCCAGCAGGCCAGCTAGCACAGATACGCAGTATTTT. This encodes CASRPASTDTQYF.

The chain uses TRBV2 and TRBJ2-1; 9 nucleotides agree with TRBD2. Trimming cost V 7 bases and J 9 bases; bases outside gene matches: 4. CDR3 length: 12 residues. The V gene's germline CDR1 is SNHLY and CDR2 FYNNEI. In DNA, the CDR3 is TGTGCCAGCACCGGACTAGCGATTGAGCAGTTCTTC. It specifies CASTGLAIEQFF.

In the case of this clone: The sample holds other DNA sequences that translate to the same CDR3. V and J are TRBV30 and TRBJ1-2, with D unclear. V lost 1 base to trimming and J lost 2 bases, with 8 bases between them. This CDR3 has 13 residues. Per the germline V gene, CDR1 is GTSNPN and CDR2 is SVGIG (reference sequence). CDR3: CAWSAGRNYGYTF. The CDR3 nucleotides are TGTGCCTGGAGTGCCGGGAGAAACTATGGCTACACCTTC.

The chain has TRBV28 and TRBJ1-4; 8 bases line up with TRBD1. Germline CDR1 and CDR2: MDHEN and SYDVKM. The CDR3 is 16 residues long. The V gene end was trimmed by 5 bases and the J gene end by 6 bases; junction bases not matched to a gene: 11. CDR3 nucleotide sequence: TGTGCCAGCAGTACCGGGACAGGTACCCTCGATGAAAAACTGTTTTTT. It translates to CASSTGTGTLDEKLFF. Looking up the rest from reference TRBV28 and TRBJ1-4 gives the full variable domain: DVKVTQSSRYLVKRTGEKVFLECVQDMDHENMFWYRQDPGLGLRLIYFSYDVKMKEKGDIPEGYSVSREKKERFSLILESASTNQTSMYLCASSTGTGTLDEKLFFGSGTQLSVL.

This clone appeared a single time. V usage is TRBV7-3 and J usage is TRBJ2-7, with D possibly TRBD1 on 5 matching bases. The V end was cut by 5 bases, the J end by 6 bases, with 14 bases between. Germline loops: CDR1 SGHTA, CDR2 FQGTGA. This CDR3 contains 13 residues. The CDR3 nucleotides read TGTGCCAGCAGCCCTAACCTAGGGGCCGAGCAGTACTTC. It yields the protein CASSPNLGAEQYF.

The chain recombines TRBV7-9 with TRBJ2-1; D is ambiguous. Germline assignment: CDR1 SEHNR and CDR2 FQNEAQ (reference sequence). The CDR3 totals 12 residues. V gave up 5 bases and J gave up 9 bases, with 11 bases separating them. CDR3 region: CASSTGVGEQFF. CDR3 DNA: TGTGCCAGCAGCACTGGGGTAGGTGAGCAGTTCTTC.

The chain links TRBV4-3 to TRBJ2-1, with 9 bases matching TRBD2. Germline CDR1 LGHNA, CDR2 YSLEER. With V trimmed by 3 bases and J by 0 bases, 6 bases remained unmatched. There are 17 residues in the CDR3. The CDR3 DNA follows: TGCGCCAGCAGCCAGCTGATTAGCGGGAGCTCCTACAATGAGCAGTTCTTC. Its protein product is CASSQLISGSSYNEQFF.

CDR3 nucleotide sequence: TGTGCCAGCAGTCCACTGACTGGAGAGAACTCTGGAAACACCATATATTTT. As protein: CASSPLTGENSGNTIYF. This rearrangement joins TRBV7-8 to TRBJ1-3; D unclear. CDR1 SGHVS and CDR2 FQNEAQ come from the germline V gene. This CDR3 is built from 17 residues. Trimming stripped 6 bases from V and 0 bases from J, with 18 bases between.

The V call is TRBV11-2, the J call TRBJ2-3; no clear D gene. Trimming left V 5 bases short and J 0 bases short, with 12 bases between. The germline CDR1 and CDR2 sequences are SGHAT and FQNNGV. The CDR3 length is 15 residues. DNA for the CDR3: TGTGCCAGCAGCCCCGACGTTCCTAGCACAGATACGCAGTATTTT. Amino acids: CASSPDVPSTDTQYF.

The rearrangement joins TRBV7-6 to TRBJ2-7; D is uncertain. The V and J ends lost 5 bases and 1 base respectively, with 9 bases between them. The CDR3 covers 13 residues. In germline, CDR1 is SGHVS, CDR2 FNYEAQ. In nucleotides, the CDR3 is TGTGCCAGCAGCCCCGGAATGTCCTACGAGCAGTACTTC. The encoded protein is CASSPGMSYEQYF.

On this clone itself: This sample also contains other DNA sequences that code for the same CDR3. For the CDR3, the DNA is TGCGCCAGCAGCTTGGGGGTGAGAGGGAACACTGAAGCTTTCTTT. Translated, it gives CASSLGVRGNTEAFF. The chain joins TRBV5-1 to TRBJ1-1; D remains ambiguous. Trimming removed 0 bases at V and 1 base at J, with 10 bases between. This CDR3 is 15 amino acids long. The germline CDR1 and CDR2 sequences are SGHRS and YFSETQ.

This chain connects TRBV28 to TRBJ2-7; 9 positions match TRBD1. After removal of 8 bases from V and 4 bases from J, the junction contained 12 bases not matched to a gene. Germline CDR1 is MDHEN and CDR2 is SYDVKM. This CDR3 has 15 residues. This CDR3 is CASFAGTGSRYEQYF. CDR3 DNA sequence: TGTGCCAGCTTTGCCGGGACAGGGAGTAGGTACGAGCAGTACTTC.

The chain joins TRBV10-2 to TRBJ2-1, with D possibly matching TRBD1 (5 bases). The CDR3 has 19 amino acids. The V end lost 8 bases, the J end lost 0 bases, and 26 bases lay between the germline ends. The germline V gene encodes CDR1 WSHSY and CDR2 SAAADI. The chain's CDR3 is CASPPKGLGKYYSYNEQFF. DNA for the CDR3: TGCGCCAGCCCTCCCAAGGGGCTAGGGAAATATTACTCCTACAATGAGCAGTTCTTC.

In DNA form, the CDR3 reads TGTGCCAGCATTGGGTGGGGGGTAAATGAAAAACTGTTTTTT. Its translation is CASIGWGVNEKLFF. J is TRBJ1-4 and V is TRBV2; tentative D call: TRBD1 (5 bases). The CDR3 loop spans 14 amino acids. Germline assignment: CDR1 SNHLY and CDR2 FYNNEI. Trimming took 7 bases from V and 5 from J, leaving 14 bases between them.

With respect to this clone: The identical CDR3 is also encoded by other nucleotide sequences in the sample. The rearrangement links TRBV19 to TRBJ2-2; 7 nucleotides line up with TRBD2. CDR1 is LNHDA and CDR2 is SQIVND in the germline V gene (reference sequence). This CDR3 spans 15 amino acids. Germline trimming cut 0 bases from V and 5 bases from J; bases unmatched to any gene: 3. The CDR3 region has the DNA TGTGCCAGTAGTATAGACGACGGGGGGACCGGGGAGCTGTTTTTT. Translated: CASSIDDGGTGELFF.

The chain uses TRBV9 and TRBJ2-7; no clear D. Deletions cut 0 bases from V and 6 bases from J, with 10 bases between. Per germline, CDR1 SGDLS and CDR2 YYNGEE. CDR3 length equals 13 residues. Here the CDR3 reads CASSVGIGREQYF. CDR3 in DNA: TGTGCCAGCAGCGTAGGTATAGGGCGCGAGCAGTACTTC.